The 32 T cell receptor beta chains in this list originate from one sample, sequenced in a study of human thymus T cells. Thymus was obtained from resections taken during corrective heart surgery. Some clones are missing from TCRdb's copy, which holds only in-frame ones; the method was immunoSEQ multiplex PCR. The table lists 55,000 to 85,000 clones, around 95% of them singletons. Sequencing used thymus tissue. These receptor sequences come from a girl under three years old with a congenital heart defect but otherwise immunologically healthy.

The rearrangement links TRBV27 to TRBJ2-5; D may be TRBD2 (5 bases). Trimming stripped 4 bases from V and 1 base from J, with 7 bases between. The CDR3 consists of 13 residues. Germline V CDR1 and CDR2: MNHEY, SMNVEV (reference sequence). CDR3: CASSYGIQETQYF. In nucleotides, the CDR3 is TGTGCCAGCAGTTACGGGATCCAAGAGACCCAGTACTTC.

This rearrangement joins TRBV29-1 to TRBJ2-3; 14 nucleotides line up with TRBD2. V shed 6 bases and J 6 bases; nucleotides not matched to a gene: 11. CDR1 and CDR2 (germline): SQVTM, ANQGSEA. The CDR3 consists of 16 residues. CDR3 bases: TGCAGCGTCCTAGGACTAGCGGGGGGAAGAAGGGATACGCAGTATTTT. Translation gives CSVLGLAGGRRDTQYF.

The chain uses TRBV4-1 and TRBJ2-5; 9 bases match TRBD2. This CDR3 region has 16 residues. V trimming: 2 bases; J trimming: 2 bases; junction bases outside the gene matches: 6. The V gene's germline CDR1 is MGHRA and CDR2 YSYEKL. CDR3 DNA sequence: TGCGCCAGCAGCCAATTTAGCGGGAGCGGACAAGAGACCCAGTACTTC. Translated: CASSQFSGSGQETQYF.

V gene TRBV11-2 combines with J gene TRBJ2-3, with TRBD2 matching over 11 bases. V trimming: 4 bases; J trimming: 3 bases; junction bases outside the gene matches: 6. The CDR3 length is 16 residues. Germline CDR1 SGHAT, CDR2 FQNNGV. Here the CDR3 DNA reads TGTGCCAGCAGCTACACTAGCGGGAGTCGGACAGATACGCAGTATTTT. As protein: CASSYTSGSRTDTQYF.

The chain links TRBV2 to TRBJ1-3, with TRBD1 identical over 8 bases. The germline V gene encodes CDR1 SNHLY and CDR2 FYNNEI. The CDR3 runs 14 residues. Germline trimming cut 4 bases from V and 4 bases from J; bases unmatched to any gene: 3. CDR3 nucleotide sequence: TGTGCCAGCAGTGCAGGGGGCGCCGGAAACACCATATATTTT. It yields the protein CASSAGGAGNTIYF.

The J gene is TRBJ2-1, the V gene TRBV10-1; 9 bases line up with TRBD2. The V gene's germline CDR1 is WNHNN and CDR2 SYGVQD (reference sequence). Trimming removed 5 bases from V and 0 bases from J; junction bases left unmatched: 8. The CDR3 is 17 amino acids. Written as DNA, the CDR3 is TGCGCCAGCAGTCGTACTAGCGGGCTAGACTCCTACAATGAGCAGTTCTTC. Encoded protein: CASSRTSGLDSYNEQFF.

The rearrangement uses TRBV4-1 and TRBJ1-4; D is possibly TRBD1 (5 bases). The CDR3 sequence is 15 residues long. The ends were cut back, 0 bases at V and 8 bases at J, with 13 bases in the middle. Per germline, CDR1 MGHRA and CDR2 YSYEKL. CDR3 protein: CASSQDWLGQEKLFF. The CDR3 region has the DNA TGCGCCAGCAGCCAAGACTGGCTGGGGCAAGAAAAACTGTTTTTT.

This chain joins TRBV29-1 and TRBJ2-5, with TRBD1 matching 7 bases. V dropped 7 bases and J dropped 4; count of bases not matched to a gene: 9. The germline gives CDR1 SQVTM, CDR2 ANQGSEA. This CDR3 is built from 13 residues. This CDR3 is CSGTGTVRETQYF. In DNA form, the CDR3 reads TGCAGCGGTACAGGGACAGTTCGAGAGACCCAGTACTTC. The full variable domain, completed using reference TRBV29-1 and TRBJ2-5, is SAVISQKPSRDICQRGTSLTIQCQVDSQVTMMFWYRQQPGQSLTLIATANQGSEATYESGFVIDKFPISRPNLTFSTLTVSNMSPEDSSIYLCSGTGTVRETQYFGPGTRLLVL.

This chain connects TRBV28 to TRBJ1-1; maybe TRBD1 (5 bases). The CDR3 is 21 amino acids. Trimming left V 6 bases short and J 0 bases short, with 32 bases between. Germline V gene sequence: CDR1 MDHEN, CDR2 SYDVKM. The DNA of the CDR3 is TGTGCCAGCAGCCTAACTGGGGGAGGGTGGGGGAGTTGTTCCATGAACACTGAAGCTTTCTTT. This translates into CASSLTGGGWGSCSMNTEAFF.

The chain recombines TRBV6-1 with TRBJ2-7; tentative D call: TRBD2 (5 bases). Germline-derived CDR1 and CDR2 are MNHNS and SASEGT. The CDR3 is made up of 15 amino acids. The ends were cut back, 4 bases at V and 0 bases at J, with 13 bases in the middle. The CDR3 coding sequence is TGTGCCAGCAGTGGCTCCACGGGATACTCCTACGAGCAGTACTTC. Translation: CASSGSTGYSYEQYF.

The chain links TRBV30 to TRBJ1-4; possible D gene TRBD1, 6 bases. CDR1 and CDR2 from the germline V gene are GTSNPN and SVGIG (reference sequence). Trimming stripped 5 bases from V and 4 bases from J, with 17 bases between. This CDR3 is built from 15 residues. The CDR3 loop is CAWGGPVYVNEKLFF. The CDR3 DNA is TGTGCCTGGGGGGGGCCCGTCTATGTTAATGAAAAACTGTTTTTT.

V and J are TRBV29-1 and TRBJ2-2; 7 bases are a match to TRBD1. Germline V gene data show CDR1 as SQVTM and CDR2 as ANQGSEA. With 4 bases clipped from V and 0 bases from J, the junction kept 2 bases outside the gene matches. The CDR3 is 14 amino acids. The CDR3 DNA follows: TGCAGCGTTGCCGGGACAGCGAACACCGGGGAGCTGTTTTTT. Residues: CSVAGTANTGELFF.

The chain links TRBV7-7 to TRBJ2-2, with TRBD2 identical over 7 bases. Germline trimming cut 7 bases from V and 3 bases from J; bases unmatched to any gene: 11. Germline V gene lookup returns CDR1 SSHAT and CDR2 FNYEAQ (reference sequence). The CDR3 is made up of 16 amino acids. CDR3 residues: CASTPDLADHTGELFF. The DNA of the CDR3 is TGTGCCAGCACCCCGGACCTAGCGGACCACACCGGGGAGCTGTTTTTT.

The genes are TRBV27 and TRBJ2-7, with 7 bases matching TRBD2. CDR1 is MNHEY and CDR2 is SMNVEV in the germline V gene (reference sequence). The CDR3 length is 15 residues. Trimming cost V 3 bases and J 6 bases; bases outside gene matches: 11. The CDR3 reads CASSLGAGEFAEQYF. CDR3 nucleotides: TGTGCCAGCAGTTTGGGCGCGGGAGAATTTGCCGAGCAGTACTTC.

The chain recombines TRBV5-6 with TRBJ2-3; 7 positions match TRBD2. The length of the CDR3 is 18 residues. CDR1 and CDR2 (germline): SGHDT, YYEEEE. With 1 base clipped from V and 4 bases from J, the junction kept 15 bases outside the gene matches. Here the CDR3 reads CASSLNGAGVVVSDTQYF. Written as DNA, the CDR3 is TGTGCCAGCAGCTTGAACGGGGCGGGAGTGGTTGTTTCAGATACGCAGTATTTT.

The V call is TRBV5-4, the J call TRBJ1-1; the D is unclear. V was clipped by 2 bases and J by 4 bases, with 12 bases between them. This CDR3 region has 14 residues. Germline assignment: CDR1 SGHNT and CDR2 YYREEE (reference sequence). The CDR3 coding sequence is TGTGCCAGCAGCTTAGTTGGGTTGGGCACTGAAGCTTTCTTT. Translated: CASSLVGLGTEAFF.

The genes are TRBV18 and TRBJ2-3; 8 positions agree with TRBD1. The ends lost 3 bases at V and 4 bases at J; junction bases unmatched: 9. Germline V gives CDR1 KGHSH, CDR2 LQKENI. The CDR3 runs to 16 residues. As DNA, the CDR3 is TGTGCCAGCTCACCGCTAAGGGGGACAGGAGCAGATACGCAGTATTTT. Translating it yields CASSPLRGTGADTQYF.

The J gene is TRBJ1-1, the V gene TRBV2; D ambiguous. Per the germline V gene, CDR1 is SNHLY and CDR2 is FYNNEI. The CDR3 sequence is 11 residues long. Trimming shortened V by 4 bases and J by 11 bases, and 11 bases separated the two germline ends. CDR3 sequence: CASSGTGEAFF. In DNA form, the CDR3 reads TGTGCCAGCAGTGGGACTGGGGAGGCTTTCTTT.

V usage is TRBV25-1 and J usage is TRBJ2-1; either TRBD1 or TRBD2 may supply D (5 bases each). V lost 1 base, J lost 7 bases, and 11 bases lay in between. The CDR3 extends over 14 amino acids. Per the germline V gene, CDR1 is MGHDK and CDR2 is SYGVNS. The CDR3 bases are TGTGCCAGCAGTGAATTGGGGGTGGAGAATGAGCAGTTCTTC. As protein: CASSELGVENEQFF. Complete variable domain (other parts from reference TRBV25-1 and TRBJ2-1): EADIYQTPRYLVIGTGKKITLECSQTMGHDKMYWYQQDPGMELHLIHYSYGVNSTEKGDLSSESTVSRIRTEHFPLTLESARPSHTSQYLCASSELGVENEQFFGPGTRLTVL.

The CDR3 loop is CASSLGLDQPQHF. The CDR3 DNA reads TGTGCCAGCAGCTTAGGACTAGATCAGCCCCAGCATTTT. This chain links TRBV11-2 with TRBJ1-5; D call uncertain. This CDR3 is built from 13 residues. Germline V lookup: CDR1 SGHAT, CDR2 FQNNGV. V gave up 1 base and J gave up 5 bases, with 6 bases separating them.

The V gene is TRBV25-1, the J gene TRBJ1-3; no definite D call. V was trimmed by 2 bases and J by 7 bases, leaving 9 bases between them. Germline CDR1 and CDR2: MGHDK and SYGVNS. The CDR3 is 13 amino acids. The DNA for the CDR3 is TGTGCCAGCAGTGAAAGGCCATGGAACACCATATATTTT. It is translated as CASSERPWNTIYF.

The V gene is TRBV7-9, the J gene TRBJ1-4; unclear D gene. V shed 5 bases and J shed 5 bases, with 12 bases lying between them. The CDR3 covers 14 residues. The germline V gene has CDR1 SEHNR and CDR2 FQNEAQ (reference sequence). CDR3 nucleotide sequence: TGTGCCAGCAGCCCCTATGTCCTCAATGAAAAACTGTTTTTT. Protein product: CASSPYVLNEKLFF.

The V call is TRBV7-2, the J call TRBJ2-2; 7 bases align to TRBD2. Germline-derived CDR1 and CDR2 are SGHTA and FQGNSA. This CDR3 region has 16 residues. Germline trimming cut 1 base from V and 5 bases from J; bases unmatched to any gene: 7. This CDR3 is CASSLDVGGRTGELFF. CDR3 in DNA: TGTGCCAGCAGCTTAGATGTGGGAGGGCGGACCGGGGAGCTGTTTTTT. The complete variable domain, with remaining parts taken from reference TRBV7-2 and TRBJ2-2, reads GAGVSQSPSNKVTEKGKDVELRCDPISGHTALYWYRQSLGQGLEFLIYFQGNSAPDKSGLPSDRFSAERTGGSVSTLTIQRTQQEDSAVYLCASSLDVGGRTGELFFGEGSRLTVL.

This chain uses TRBV1 with TRBJ2-7; the D segment call TRBD2 is taken from the table without a DNA check. TRBV1 is tagged as a pseudogene. This CDR3 has 16 residues. CDR3 bases: TGCACCAGCAGCCATCCGGCGGGAGAACTCTCCTACGAGCAGTACTTC. Amino acid sequence: CTSSHPAGELSYEQYF.

The rearrangement links TRBV5-3 to TRBJ2-1, with 9 bases aligning to TRBD2. Being an ORF, TRBV5-3 has a function that is uncertain. The CDR3 runs to 16 residues. Trimming cost V 6 bases and J 5 bases; bases outside gene matches: 12. The CDR3 nucleotides read TGTGCCAGAAAAGGGTCTCGACTAGCGGAGAACAATGAGCAGTTCTTC. It is translated as CARKGSRLAENNEQFF.

This sequence joins TRBV18 and TRBJ2-1; 11 positions match TRBD2. The CDR3 is made up of 16 amino acids. Per germline, CDR1 KGHSH and CDR2 LQKENI. J gave up 6 bases and V 3 bases, and 7 bases lay outside the gene matches. The CDR3 bases are TGTGCCAGCTCACCTTCGACTAGCGGGGAGATCAATGAGCAGTTCTTC. As protein: CASSPSTSGEINEQFF.

The chain joins TRBV7-8 to TRBJ1-2; TRBD1 is a possible D gene (5 bases). The CDR3 has 16 residues. Germline V gene data show CDR1 as SGHVS and CDR2 as FQNEAQ. Trimming shortened V by 1 base and J by 8 bases, and 20 bases separated the two germline ends. CDR3 coding DNA: TGTGCCAGCAGCTTAGTGGTTGGGAGGGGAGGAGGCGGCTACACCTTC. This gives the protein CASSLVVGRGGGGYTF.

The chain combines TRBV5-5 with TRBJ1-2; perhaps TRBD1 as D (5 bases). Germline-derived CDR1 and CDR2 are SGHKS and YYEKEE (reference sequence). The V gene lost 0 bases and the J gene lost 9 bases, with 9 bases spanning the gap. This CDR3 spans 12 amino acids. The CDR3 protein is CASSLARDCYTF. The CDR3 bases are TGTGCCAGCAGCTTGGCCAGGGACTGCTACACCTTC.

This chain joins TRBV5-1 and TRBJ1-1, with TRBD1 matching 10 bases. CDR1 and CDR2 from the germline V gene are SGHRS and YFSETQ. V was pared by 0 bases and J by 1 base, with 6 bases of the junction left unmatched. CDR3 size: 17 residues. The CDR3 DNA reads as TGCGCCAGCAGCTTGGCACCCGGACAGGGGGGGAACACTGAAGCTTTCTTT. Its protein product is CASSLAPGQGGNTEAFF.

V usage is TRBV19 and J usage is TRBJ2-7; D not resolved. V was cut by 6 bases and J by 4 bases, with 10 bases left in between. From germline, CDR1 is LNHDA and CDR2 SQIVND (reference sequence). This CDR3 contains 12 residues. The CDR3 DNA reads TGTGCCAGTAGCGCCGACGGATACGAGCAGTACTTC. This encodes CASSADGYEQYF.

This chain joins TRBV4-1 and TRBJ1-4, with D unclear. The CDR3 has 14 amino acids. CDR1 and CDR2 (germline): MGHRA, YSYEKL. With 0 bases removed from V and 7 bases from J, the gap between germline ends came to 9 bases. The CDR3 DNA follows: TGCGCCAGCAGCCAAGAGAGGGTTGTTGAAAAACTGTTTTTT. As protein: CASSQERVVEKLFF.

The chain joins TRBV27 to TRBJ2-1; the match to TRBD2 covers 9 bases. Germline V lookup: CDR1 MNHEY, CDR2 SMNVEV (reference sequence). The CDR3 runs 14 residues. Unmatched junction bases numbered 3, after V lost 2 bases and J lost 7 bases. The CDR3 bases are TGTGCCAGCAGTTTAGCGGGAGGGTTAAATGAGCAGTTCTTC. Its translation: CASSLAGGLNEQFF.